Here is one TCR beta chain with its context. With 1 base clipped from V and 3 bases from J, the junction kept 5 bases outside the gene matches. This CDR3 contains 15 residues. The V gene's germline CDR1 is MGHDK and CDR2 SYGVNS. The data were obtained in a study of T cell responses to AZD1222 COVID-19 vaccine. Data came from immunoSEQ multiplex PCR; TCRdb stores just in-frame clones and leaves some out. The data contain 95,000 to 150,000 clones, almost 95% of them singletons. The chain uses TRBV25-1 and TRBJ1-1, with TRBD1 matching 7 bases. The sequence was obtained from an adult in good health. Sequences were derived from peripheral blood, sampled on day 0 of AZD1222 vaccination. This CDR3 reads CASSESRTGYTEAFF. For the CDR3, the DNA is TGTGCCAGCAGTGAATCTCGGACAGGTTACACTGAAGCTTTCTTT.